The rows below give T cell receptor beta chains drawn from one sample of a study of blood T cells in healthy people across ages. One entry per CDR3 protein, called by TCRdb with MiXCR from the 5' RACE reads. The sample yields about 1.1 million distinct CDR3 sequences, 35% to 40% seen once. Sequencing used blood. These receptors were obtained from a man aged 18 to 35 in good health. The CDR3 runs from the conserved cysteine through the conserved F or W. D genes are given only for firm matches. Size tells how often a clone was seen (once, few, many) or the class of an expanded clone, and some rows leave it out.

D gene | J gene | V gene | clone size | CDR3 protein | CDR3 DNA
. | TRBJ2-2 | TRBV29-1 | . | CSVGGQANTGELFF | TGCAGCGTTGGCGGTCAGGCGAACACCGGGGAGCTGTTTTTT
TRBD2 | TRBJ2-3 | TRBV2 | many | CASTRLAGGTDTQYF | TGTGCCAGCACTCGCCTAGCGGGGGGCACAGATACGCAGTATTTT
TRBD2 | TRBJ2-3 | TRBV6-4 | few | CASRVGLAGPTDTQYF | TGTGCCAGCAGGGTAGGACTAGCGGGACCCACAGATACGCAGTATTTT
. | TRBJ1-5 | TRBV28 | . | CASSLRAGISNQPQHF | TGTGCCAGCAGTTTAAGGGCAGGGATCAGCAATCAGCCCCAGCATTTT
. | TRBJ1-2 | TRBV4-1 | . | CASSQGSRAYYGYTF | TGCGCCAGCAGCCAAGGGAGCAGGGCCTATTATGGCTACACCTTC
. | TRBJ1-5 | TRBV7-9 | few | CASSSDSDRNQPQHF | TGTGCCAGCAGCTCCGACTCGGATCGGAATCAGCCCCAGCATTTT
. | TRBJ2-3 | TRBV5-1 | . | CASGEDIHDTDTQYF | TGCGCCAGCGGTGAGGACATACACGACACAGATACGCAGTATTTT
. | TRBJ2-3 | TRBV27 | . | CASSLYGREYTDTQYF | TGTGCCAGCAGTTTATACGGCCGGGAATACACAGATACGCAGTATTTT
. | TRBJ2-1 | TRBV7-3 | few | CASSLSGRGRYNEQFF | TGTGCCAGCAGCTTATCAGGACGGGGTAGATACAATGAGCAGTTCTTC
TRBD1 | TRBJ1-1 | TRBV11-2 | few | CASRERDSDTTMVAFF | TGTGCCAGCAGAGAACGGGACAGCGATACCACCATGGTAGCTTTCTTT
. | TRBJ1-2 | TRBV10-3 | few | CATDHTGRTNYGYTF | TGTGCCACTGATCATACAGGGAGAACTAACTATGGCTACACCTTC
TRBD2 | TRBJ2-7 | TRBV20-1 | . | CSASSGASSYEQYF | TGCAGTGCCAGTAGCGGGGCGAGCTCCTACGAGCAGTACTTC
TRBD2 | TRBJ2-3 | TRBV4-1 | many | CASSQVNSGYDTQYF | TGCGCCAGCAGCCAAGTGAATAGCGGGTACGATACGCAGTATTTT
TRBD1 | TRBJ2-2 | TRBV29-1 | . | CSVEDPGQNAGELFF | TGCAGCGTTGAAGATCCGGGACAGAACGCCGGGGAGCTGTTTTTT
TRBD1 | TRBJ2-2 | TRBV5-6 | . | CASSLWTGHHGELFF | TGTGCCAGCAGTTTATGGACAGGGCACCACGGGGAGCTGTTTTTT
TRBD2 | TRBJ2-7 | TRBV12-3/TRBV12-4 | . | CASSTGTSGYNEQYF | TGTGCCAGCAGTACCGGGACTAGCGGGTACAATGAGCAGTACTTC
. | TRBJ2-3 | TRBV20-1 | . | CSARYIGTDTQYF | TGCAGTGCTAGATACATAGGCACAGATACGCAGTATTTT
. | TRBJ2-7 | TRBV10-3 | many | CAISTRGRAYEQYF | TGTGCCATCAGCACGAGGGGACGTGCCTACGAGCAGTACTTC
TRBD1 | TRBJ2-2 | TRBV29-1 | . | CSVDILGQGTGELFF | TGCAGCGTTGATATTTTGGGACAGGGCACCGGGGAGCTGTTTTTT
TRBD1 | TRBJ2-7 | TRBV28 | few | CASSGTGGPLYEQYF | TGTGCCAGCAGCGGGACAGGGGGGCCCTTGTACGAGCAGTACTTC
TRBD1 | TRBJ1-2 | TRBV7-8 | . | CASSYQARDSGYTF | TGTGCCAGCAGCTATCAAGCCCGGGACAGTGGCTACACCTTC
TRBD2 | TRBJ2-1 | TRBV20-1 | . | CSATKRGGSWEQFF | TGCAGTGCCACAAAGCGGGGGGGCTCTTGGGAGCAGTTCTTC
. | TRBJ2-3 | TRBV19 | few | CASSIGTQMVTDTQYF | TGTGCCAGTAGTATCGGGACTCAAATGGTCACAGATACGCAGTATTTT
TRBD1 | TRBJ1-1 | TRBV29-1 | . | CSVIQGYTKAFF | TGCAGCGTTATACAGGGGTACACTAAAGCTTTCTTT
TRBD1 | TRBJ1-1 | TRBV5-6 | once | CASSTTTGHTEAFF | TGTGCCAGCAGCACAACGACAGGGCACACTGAAGCTTTCTTT
TRBD1 | TRBJ2-2 | TRBV2 | once | CASSPQGAPGELFF | TGTGCCAGCAGCCCTCAGGGGGCCCCCGGGGAGCTGTTTTTT
TRBD1 | TRBJ2-3 | TRBV3-1 | . | CASSQVWDRDLTDTQYF | TGTGCCAGCAGCCAAGTTTGGGACAGGGATCTCACAGATACGCAGTATTTT
. | TRBJ1-2 | TRBV6-5 | . | CASSSTSTRILGYTF | TGTGCCAGCAGTTCCACCTCGACTCGGATCCTTGGGTACACCTTC
. | TRBJ1-5 | TRBV3-1 | few | CASSQDARGGNQPQHF | TGTGCCAGCAGCCAAGATGCGAGGGGTGGCAATCAGCCCCAGCATTTT
. | TRBJ2-5 | TRBV25-1 | . | CATTGLPGQETQYF | TGTGCCACAACGGGACTGCCGGGACAAGAGACCCAGTACTTC
. | TRBJ2-5 | TRBV2 | many | CASSEARETQYF | TGTGCCAGCAGTGAAGCCCGGGAGACCCAGTACTTC
TRBD2 | TRBJ2-1 | TRBV9 | . | CASSVLAGAYNEQFF | TGTGCCAGCAGCGTCCTAGCGGGGGCCTACAATGAGCAGTTCTTC
. | TRBJ2-1 | TRBV5-6 | . | CASSLGRAQETQFF | TGTGCCAGCAGCTTGGGTCGGGCCCAAGAGACCCAGTTCTTC
TRBD1 | TRBJ1-4 | TRBV29-1 | few | CSVRTGDSEKLFF | TGCAGCGTACGGACAGGTGATTCCGAAAAACTGTTTTTT
TRBD2 | TRBJ2-1 | TRBV25-1 | few | CASSGPRGGRNEQFF | TGTGCCAGCAGTGGGCCGCGGGGCGGGAGGAATGAGCAGTTCTTC
TRBD1 | TRBJ2-7 | TRBV9 | few | CASSAFRDREGFYEQYF | TGTGCCAGCAGCGCCTTCCGGGACAGGGAAGGATTCTACGAGCAGTACTTC
. | TRBJ1-3 | TRBV5-1 | . | CASSLEGSRGNTIYF | TGCGCCAGCAGCTTGGAGGGGTCAAGAGGAAACACCATATATTTT
TRBD2 | TRBJ2-1 | TRBV7-9 | . | CASSFTSGGAYNEQFF | TGTGCCAGCAGCTTCACTAGCGGGGGGGCCTACAATGAGCAGTTCTTC
. | TRBJ2-3 | TRBV29-1 | . | CSVDVGAVDTQYF | TGCAGCGTTGATGTGGGGGCTGTAGATACGCAGTATTTT
TRBD2 | TRBJ2-5 | TRBV4-2 | . | CASSQGAGVLNEQYF | TGTGCCAGCAGCCAAGGAGCGGGGGTGCTCAATGAGCAGTACTTC
. | TRBJ2-7 | TRBV29-1 | few | CSVGFWGLGRYEQYF | TGCAGCGTTGGGTTCTGGGGGCTAGGTAGATACGAGCAGTACTTC
. | TRBJ1-1 | TRBV20-1 | . | CSARVPRGENTEAFF | TGCAGTGCTAGAGTACCCAGGGGAGAAAACACTGAAGCTTTCTTT
. | TRBJ2-1 | TRBV20-1 | few | CSASAGLSYNEQFF | TGCAGTGCTAGCGCAGGGCTCTCCTACAATGAGCAGTTCTTC
. | TRBJ2-3 | TRBV9 | . | CASNPWDTDTQYF | TGTGCCAGCAACCCGTGGGACACAGATACGCAGTATTTT
. | TRBJ2-3 | TRBV28 | . | CASSAGSPGVKDTQYF | TGTGCCAGCAGTGCGGGGTCTCCTGGGGTAAAAGATACGCAGTATTTT
. | TRBJ2-7 | TRBV20-1 | . | CSARPWQSGRGYEQYF | TGCAGTGCTAGACCCTGGCAGTCGGGTAGAGGCTACGAGCAGTACTTC
TRBD2 | TRBJ2-3 | TRBV20-1 | . | CSAVSQRGVGDTQYF | TGCAGTGCGGTCTCTCAGCGGGGGGTGGGGGATACGCAGTATTTT
TRBD1 | TRBJ1-1 | TRBV5-1 | once | CASSSSGTGTTEAFF | TGCGCCAGCAGCTCGTCCGGGACAGGGACCACTGAAGCTTTCTTT
TRBD1 | TRBJ1-4 | TRBV4-3 | . | CASSREEGTGGEKLFF | TGCGCCAGCAGCCGAGAGGAGGGGACAGGGGGAGAAAAACTGTTTTTT
TRBD2 | TRBJ2-5 | TRBV6-2/TRBV6-3 | few | CASRERGLQETQYF | TGTGCCAGCAGAGAGCGGGGTCTACAAGAGACCCAGTACTTC
TRBD1 | TRBJ2-3 | TRBV6-1 | few | CASSEVLRDRGPEETDTQYF | TGTGCCAGCAGTGAGGTCCTCAGGGACAGGGGGCCCGAAGAAACAGATACGCAGTATTTT
. | TRBJ2-2 | TRBV18 | . | CASSPRQLKNTGELFF | TGTGCCAGCTCACCTCGGCAACTCAAGAACACCGGGGAGCTGTTTTTT
TRBD1 | TRBJ1-1 | TRBV15 | . | CATTSAPTGVNTEAFF | TGTGCCACTACCTCGGCCCCGACAGGGGTGAACACTGAAGCTTTCTTT
. | TRBJ1-5 | TRBV10-3 | few | CAISVGRAELGNQPQHF | TGTGCCATCAGTGTTGGCCGGGCGGAGCTTGGCAATCAGCCCCAGCATTTT
. | TRBJ1-2 | TRBV3-1 | few | CASSLGDIGNYGYTF | TGTGCCAGCAGCCTAGGGGACATCGGAAACTATGGCTACACCTTC
TRBD2 | TRBJ2-1 | TRBV6-6 | few | CASSTMRGGGANEQFF | TGTGCCAGCAGTACAATGCGGGGCGGGGGGGCAAATGAGCAGTTCTTC
TRBD2 | TRBJ2-4 | TRBV12-3/TRBV12-4 | . | CASSGETSGGALVKNIQYF | TGTGCCAGCAGTGGAGAGACTAGCGGGGGGGCCCTTGTCAAAAACATTCAGTACTTC
. | TRBJ1-1 | TRBV9 | few | CASSVDPGMNTEAFF | TGTGCCAGCAGCGTAGATCCAGGGATGAACACTGAAGCTTTCTTT
. | TRBJ2-5 | TRBV3-1 | . | CASSQDRRRGPPSKTQYF | TGTGCCAGCAGCCAAGACCGTCGGAGGGGGCCCCCTAGTAAGACCCAGTACTTC
TRBD1 | TRBJ2-5 | TRBV12-3/TRBV12-4 | many | CASTVGTDIQETQYF | TGTGCCAGCACCGTGGGGACAGATATACAAGAGACCCAGTACTTC